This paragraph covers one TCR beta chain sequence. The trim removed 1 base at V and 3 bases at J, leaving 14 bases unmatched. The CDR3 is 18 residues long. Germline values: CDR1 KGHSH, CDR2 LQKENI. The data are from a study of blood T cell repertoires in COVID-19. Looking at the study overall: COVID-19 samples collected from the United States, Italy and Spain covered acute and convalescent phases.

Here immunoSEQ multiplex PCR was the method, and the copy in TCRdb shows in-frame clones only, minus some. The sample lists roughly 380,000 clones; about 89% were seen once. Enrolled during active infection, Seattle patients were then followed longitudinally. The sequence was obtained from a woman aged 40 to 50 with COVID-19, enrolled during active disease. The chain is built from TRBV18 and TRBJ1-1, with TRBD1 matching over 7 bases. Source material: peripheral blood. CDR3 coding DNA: TGTGCCAGCTCACCACTTCTTACCCCCACAGGGGTTGACACTGAAGCTTTCTTT. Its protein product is CASSPLLTPTGVDTEAFF.